This T cell receptor (beta chain) emerged from a study of T cell clonality in common variable immunodeficiency. Study conclusions and caveats: Common variable immunodeficiency TCR beta sequences reportedly had fewer deletions and N-nucleotide insertions.

The V and J ends lost 2 bases and 7 bases respectively, with 9 bases between them. The CDR3 runs to 13 residues. Per the germline V gene, CDR1 is MNHEY and CDR2 is SVGEGT. This clone is categorized as medium-sized. Its antigen is not known. Read coverage stops 3 residues before the CDR3 terminus; the germline J gene supplies the remainder. No CVID subject was ill or on immunomodulatory drugs when sampled. Blood samples were heparinized, about 5 to 8 ml per donor. Control and CVID samples contributed equal amounts of genomic DNA. This table comes from immunoSEQ multiplex PCR, and its TCRdb copy is limited to in-frame clones, with some not included. The data list about 1,600 clones, none observed once; about 35% falls to the top ten.

The chain employs TRBV6-2 or TRBV6-3 and TRBJ1-5, with D unclear. The TCR originated in a human donor with common variable immunodeficiency. Sequencing was done on a sample of peripheral blood mononuclear cells. CDR3 DNA, as far as it was read: TGTGCCAGCAGTTACAGGGTGGTGCAGCCC. Protein sequence: CASSYRVVQP. The CDR3 reads in full as CASSYRVVQPQHF.